One sample yielded the 20 T cell receptor beta chains listed below, sequenced in a study of beta chain features in type 1 diabetes (dated by TCRdb to the late 2010s). Libraries were prepared through the immunoSEQ multiplex PCR assay. The entire isolated RNA was reverse transcribed using the High Capacity cDNA Reverse Transcription Kit, and thus expressed TCRB transcripts were sequenced. As stored in TCRdb, this immuneACCESS dataset retains in-frame rearrangements with V and J assigned. A fraction of the clones does not appear; measured against another copy, unresolved V genes explain less than half of the discrepancy, and the remainder lacks a known reason. This sample is represented by 680,000 or so clones; less than 20% of them were singletons. Of the sample, 0.09% to 0.095% falls within the top ten clones. Specimen: naive CD4+ T cells from blood. Read against the paper, the sample's cell subset or site label means: true naive CD4+ T cells. All receptors come from a young man in good health.

The V gene is TRBV7-2, the J gene TRBJ1-2; 11 bases fit TRBD1. After removal of 3 bases from V and 7 bases from J, the junction contained 10 bases not matched to a gene. The CDR3 consists of 16 residues. Germline V gene sequence: CDR1 SGHTA, CDR2 FQGNSA. This CDR3 reads CASSLTRGQGARGYTF. The CDR3 DNA follows: TGTGCCAGCAGCTTGACAAGAGGACAGGGGGCGCGTGGCTACACCTTC.

This clone was counted only a few times. The genes are TRBV30 and TRBJ2-1, with 7 positions matching TRBD2. V lost 2 bases, J lost 4 bases, and 2 bases stayed unmatched. The CDR3 is 13 amino acids. The germline V gene has CDR1 GTSNPN and CDR2 SVGIG (reference sequence). CDR3 amino acids: CAWSRGGYNEQFF. The CDR3 coding sequence is TGTGCCTGGAGTCGCGGGGGATACAATGAGCAGTTCTTC.

There are a few counts of this clone. The CDR3 is CASSPDRGNTEAFF. The CDR3 bases are TGTGCCAGCAGCCCGGACAGGGGGAACACTGAAGCTTTCTTT. This rearrangement joins TRBV11-1 to TRBJ1-1, with TRBD1 matching over 9 bases. This CDR3 region has 14 residues. The germline V gene has CDR1 SGHAT and CDR2 FQDESV (reference sequence). With 5 bases clipped from V and 1 base from J, the junction kept 2 bases outside the gene matches.

The V gene is TRBV29-1, the J gene TRBJ1-1; D is unresolved. This CDR3 is 10 amino acids long. From germline, CDR1 is SQVTM and CDR2 ANQGSEA. V dropped 6 bases and J dropped 0 bases, with 2 bases sitting between them. The CDR3 sequence is CSVVNTEAFF. CDR3 nucleotides: TGCAGCGTGGTGAACACTGAAGCTTTCTTT.

This chain links TRBV4-1 with TRBJ1-5; D remains ambiguous. Germline-derived CDR1 and CDR2 are MGHRA and YSYEKL. The CDR3 covers 16 residues. Trimming took 1 base from V and 7 from J, leaving 17 bases between them. The CDR3 DNA sequence: TGCGCCAGCAGCCAAGGGTCAACAGTGAGCAGGCAGCCCCAGCATTTT. This encodes CASSQGSTVSRQPQHF.

The chain links TRBV12-5 to TRBJ2-2, with 8 bases identical to TRBD1. Per the germline V gene, CDR1 is LGHNT and CDR2 is FRNRAP. The CDR3 consists of 19 residues. The V and J ends lost 0 bases and 4 bases, in that order; junction bases with no gene match: 13. CDR3 amino acids: CASGLVWVLTGVITGELFF. The CDR3 DNA follows: TGTGCTAGTGGTTTGGTATGGGTTCTGACAGGGGTGATCACCGGGGAGCTGTTTTTT.

This chain connects TRBV10-3 to TRBJ1-5, with D possibly being TRBD1 (6 bases). This CDR3 has 13 amino acids. V lost 11 bases and J 4 bases, leaving 15 bases between the germline ends. Germline CDR1 and CDR2: ENHRY and SYGVKD. CDR3 in amino acids: CAFSPGENQPQHF. CDR3 in DNA: TGTGCCTTTAGTCCAGGGGAAAATCAGCCCCAGCATTTT.

The sample holds a few counts of this clone. The CDR3 DNA is TGTGCCAGCAGTTTATCCTCGACAGGGTACCACGAGCAGTACTTC. Its translation: CASSLSSTGYHEQYF. This chain uses TRBV28 with TRBJ2-7, with 7 nucleotides matching TRBD1. Germline V lookup: CDR1 MDHEN, CDR2 SYDVKM. The CDR3 length is 15 residues. Unmatched junction bases numbered 8, after V lost 1 base and J lost 5 bases.

This clone appeared a few times. The chain employs TRBV30 and TRBJ1-1; unclear D gene. The ends were cut back, 3 bases at V and 0 bases at J, with 8 bases in the middle. Germline V gene sequence: CDR1 GTSNPN, CDR2 SVGIG (reference sequence). The CDR3 contains 13 residues. CDR3: CAWRRSLNTEAFF. CDR3 nucleotides: TGTGCCTGGAGGCGCAGTTTGAACACTGAAGCTTTCTTT. The variable domain in full, with the rest retrieved from reference TRBV30 and TRBJ1-1, is SQTIHQWPATLVQPVGSPLSLECTVEGTSNPNLYWYRQAAGRGLQLLFYSVGIGQISSEVPQNLSASRPQDRQFILSSKKLLLSDSGFYLCAWRRSLNTEAFFGQGTRLTVV.

As concerns this clone: Other DNA variants within this sample encode the same CDR3. The genes are TRBV2 and TRBJ2-2, with a possible D match to TRBD2 (5 bases). The germline gives CDR1 SNHLY, CDR2 FYNNEI. Trimming took off 0 bases at V and 2 bases at J, with 7 bases between the two ends. The CDR3 runs 15 residues. This CDR3 is CASSEAGVNTGELFF. Here the CDR3 DNA reads TGTGCCAGCAGTGAAGCGGGAGTTAACACCGGGGAGCTGTTTTTT.

This chain links TRBV19 with TRBJ1-5, with a tentative D call TRBD1 (6 bases). The CDR3 is made up of 12 amino acids. Germline V gene data show CDR1 as LNHDA and CDR2 as SQIVND (reference sequence). With 9 bases removed from V and 2 bases from J, the gap between germline ends came to 8 bases. In DNA, the CDR3 is TGTGCCAGCCCAGGGGGCAATCAGCCCCAGCATTTT. This sequence encodes CASPGGNQPQHF.

Written as DNA, the CDR3 is TGTGCCAGCAGTCTCATGACAGGGAAGATCTACAATGAGCAGTTCTTC. As protein: CASSLMTGKIYNEQFF. The chain combines TRBV27 with TRBJ2-1; 7 bases agree with TRBD1. In germline, CDR1 is MNHEY, CDR2 SMNVEV (reference sequence). CDR3 length: 16 amino acids. With V trimmed by 5 bases and J by 3 bases, 10 bases remained unmatched.

This clone has only a few counts. This chain links TRBV28 with TRBJ2-1; 9 bases line up with TRBD2. CDR3 length equals 14 residues. Trimming took 7 bases from V and 7 from J; bases not matched to a gene: 8. The germline V gene has CDR1 MDHEN and CDR2 SYDVKM. The CDR3 coding sequence is TGTGCCAGCACCACTAGCGGGCTGTGGAATGAGCAGTTCTTC. Translated, it gives CASTTSGLWNEQFF.

This chain joins TRBV2 and TRBJ1-1; 8 bases line up with TRBD1. The germline CDR1 and CDR2 sequences are SNHLY and FYNNEI. The CDR3 has 14 amino acids. V dropped 9 bases and J dropped 4; count of bases not matched to a gene: 10. CDR3: CASTGGPVGTEAFF. DNA for the CDR3: TGTGCCAGTACAGGGGGGCCTGTTGGCACTGAAGCTTTCTTT. Filled out from reference TRBV2 and TRBJ1-1, the complete variable domain reads EPEVTQTPSHQVTQMGQEVILRCVPISNHLYFYWYRQILGQKVEFLVSFYNNEISEKSEIFDDQFSVERPDGSNFTLKIRSTKLEDSAMYFCASTGGPVGTEAFFGQGTRLTVV.

The chain uses TRBV5-1 and TRBJ2-1; 8 nucleotides match TRBD1. Looked up from germline, CDR1 is SGHRS and CDR2 is YFSETQ. This CDR3 is built from 15 residues. J gave up 5 bases and V 2 bases, and 6 bases lay outside the gene matches. CDR3: CASSFGQGGDNEQFF. The CDR3 DNA follows: TGCGCCAGCAGCTTTGGACAGGGTGGGGACAATGAGCAGTTCTTC.

V and J are TRBV28 and TRBJ1-4; D perhaps matches TRBD1 (5 bases). The CDR3 is 14 amino acids. V lost 2 bases and J 8 bases, leaving 12 bases between the germline ends. The V gene's germline CDR1 is MDHEN and CDR2 SYDVKM. Here the CDR3 reads CASSLMGLREKLFF. Written as DNA, the CDR3 is TGTGCCAGCAGTTTAATGGGGCTCCGGGAAAAACTGTTTTTT.

This clone has just a few counts. Other DNA sequences in this specimen translate into the identical CDR3. The V gene is TRBV7-9, the J gene TRBJ2-6; the D is unclear. Germline V CDR1 and CDR2: SEHNR, FQNEAQ (reference sequence). V gave up 5 bases and J gave up 0 bases, with 11 bases separating them. The CDR3 is 16 amino acids. CDR3 amino acids: CASSPHGPSGANVLTF. The CDR3 DNA follows: TGTGCCAGCAGCCCCCATGGGCCCTCTGGGGCCAACGTCCTGACTTTC.

This clone was seen a handful of times. The same CDR3 arises from other DNA sequences in this sample as well. The rearrangement joins TRBV28 to TRBJ1-1, with unresolved D. V lost 8 bases, J lost 8 bases, and 3 bases lay in between. Germline assignment: CDR1 MDHEN and CDR2 SYDVKM. The CDR3 is 8 amino acids. CDR3 nucleotide sequence: TGTGCCAGCGGAGAAGCTTTCTTT. Protein sequence: CASGEAFF.

The chain joins TRBV5-4 to TRBJ1-2; D is undetermined. The germline CDR1 and CDR2 sequences are SGHNT and YYREEE (reference sequence). This CDR3 contains 15 residues. Trimming shortened V by 0 bases and J by 0 bases, and 9 bases separated the two germline ends. The CDR3 spells CASSLGGNTNYGYTF. The CDR3 DNA reads TGTGCCAGCAGCTTGGGTGGCAATACTAACTATGGCTACACCTTC.

V gene TRBV19 combines with J gene TRBJ1-2; D remains unclear. The V end was cut by 6 bases, the J end by 11 bases, with 25 bases between. The CDR3 is 15 amino acids. Germline V gives CDR1 LNHDA, CDR2 SQIVND (reference sequence). The CDR3: CASRNPDPGSRRYTF. The CDR3 bases are TGTGCCAGTAGAAACCCCGACCCCGGGTCTAGGAGGTACACCTTC.